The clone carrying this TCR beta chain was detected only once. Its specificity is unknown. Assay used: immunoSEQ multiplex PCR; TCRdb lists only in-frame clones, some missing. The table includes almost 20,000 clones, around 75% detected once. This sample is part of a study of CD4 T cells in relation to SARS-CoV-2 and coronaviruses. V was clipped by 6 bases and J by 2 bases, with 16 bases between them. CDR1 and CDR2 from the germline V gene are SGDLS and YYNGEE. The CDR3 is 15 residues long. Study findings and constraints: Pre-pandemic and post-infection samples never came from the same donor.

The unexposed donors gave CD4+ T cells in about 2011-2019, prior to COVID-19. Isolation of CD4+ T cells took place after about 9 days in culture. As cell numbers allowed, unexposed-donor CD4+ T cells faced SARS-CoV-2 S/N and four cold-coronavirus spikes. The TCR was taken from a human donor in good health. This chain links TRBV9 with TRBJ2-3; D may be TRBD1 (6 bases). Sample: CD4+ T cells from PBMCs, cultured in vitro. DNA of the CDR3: TGTGCCAGCAAAGGGGGTTTCGGAGACACAGATACGCAGTATTTT. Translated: CASKGGFGDTDTQYF.